Listed here are 27 T cell receptor beta chains from one sample, sequenced in a study of T cells after posttransplantation cyclophosphamide. Controls had myeloablative marrow grafts with methotrexate and calcineurin inhibitor, sampled at 1 year. Repertoires were generated with immunoSEQ multiplex PCR, while TCRdb's copy carries only in-frame clones and drops some. The data contain 20,000 to 25,000 clones, 85% to 90% of them seen just once; the ten biggest clones take up roughly 2%. The sample was PBMCs, taken roughly 350 days after allogeneic stem cell transplant with calcineurin inhibitor and methotrexate. These receptor sequences come from a female patient between 30 and 45 years old who received an allogeneic stem cell transplant from an unrelated donor, was CMV-positive, and had acute and chronic GVHD. Some T cells could come from the graft donor.

The V and J genes are TRBV18 and TRBJ1-3; 8 bases fit TRBD1. V shed 2 bases and J 0 bases; nucleotides not matched to a gene: 0. This CDR3 spans 15 amino acids. Germline assignment: CDR1 KGHSH and CDR2 LQKENI. The CDR3 DNA sequence: TGTGCCAGCTCACCAGGACAGGGCTCTGGAAACACCATATATTTT. Residues: CASSPGQGSGNTIYF.

The chain uses TRBV4-3 and TRBJ2-7, with TRBD2 matching over 10 bases. The V gene end was trimmed by 11 bases and the J gene end by 2 bases; junction bases not matched to a gene: 15. This CDR3 is 16 amino acids long. Germline-derived CDR1 and CDR2 are LGHNA and YSLEER. For the CDR3, the DNA is TGCGCCTGCTCCCATTGGACTAGCGGTTTACCCTACGAGCAGTACGTC. Encoded protein: CACSHWTSGLPYEQYV.

In the case of this clone: Other DNA sequences in the same sample also yield this CDR3. The chain has TRBV5-1 and TRBJ2-7, with D unresolved. The length of the CDR3 is 13 residues. The germline CDR1 and CDR2 sequences are SGHRS and YFSETQ. Trimming stripped 8 bases from V and 5 bases from J, with 17 bases between. CDR3 bases: TGCGCCAGGGGCCCACGTTTCCGTCACGAGCAGTACGTC. Translating gives CARGPRFRHEQYV.

The sample holds a few counts of this clone. The chain links TRBV6-1 to TRBJ2-5, with 7 positions matching TRBD2. The trim removed 6 bases at V and 5 bases at J, leaving 3 bases unmatched. Looked up from germline, CDR1 is MNHNS and CDR2 is SASEGT. There are 12 residues in the CDR3. CDR3: CASRGGGETQYF. CDR3 nucleotide sequence: TGTGCCAGCAGGGGGGGAGGGGAGACCCAGTACTTC.

The rearrangement joins TRBV2 to TRBJ2-1, with a possible D match to TRBD1 (6 bases). Germline-derived CDR1 and CDR2 are SNHLY and FYNNEI. This CDR3 region has 11 residues. V shed 8 bases and J shed 5 bases, with 7 bases lying between them. Here the CDR3 DNA reads TGTGCCAGCGCAGGGGACAATGAGCAGTTCTTC. This gives the protein CASAGDNEQFF. Using reference TRBV2 and TRBJ2-1 for the parts outside the CDR3, the full variable domain is EPEVTQTPSHQVTQMGQEVILRCVPISNHLYFYWYRQILGQKVEFLVSFYNNEISEKSEIFDDQFSVERPDGSNFTLKIRSTKLEDSAMYFCASAGDNEQFFGPGTRLTVL.

This sequence joins TRBV27 and TRBJ2-2; the D gene is possibly TRBD2 (6 bases). Trimming left V 4 bases short and J 8 bases short, with 11 bases between. From germline, CDR1 is MNHEY and CDR2 SMNVEV (reference sequence). The CDR3 contains 13 residues. The CDR3 loop reads CASSYSGAGELFF. The CDR3 DNA sequence: TGTGCCAGCAGTTATAGCGGTGCTGGGGAGCTGTTTTTT.

The chain links TRBV7-2 to TRBJ1-5; no reliable D call. The CDR3 has 15 residues. Deletions cut 1 base from V and 0 bases from J, with 7 bases between. Germline assignment: CDR1 SGHTA and CDR2 FQGNSA. The CDR3 here is CASSLDRDSNQPQHF. The CDR3 DNA follows: TGTGCCAGCAGCTTAGACAGAGATAGCAATCAGCCCCAGCATTTT.

The V gene is TRBV4-3, the J gene TRBJ1-1, with D possibly matching TRBD1 (6 bases). Trimming left V 2 bases short and J 3 bases short, with 16 bases between. The CDR3 spans 16 residues. Germline values: CDR1 LGHNA, CDR2 YSLEER. CDR3 DNA: TGCGCCAGCAGCCAAAGGGGGGGAGGAAGGGACACTGAAGCTTTCTTT. Translated: CASSQRGGGRDTEAFF.

The V call is TRBV15, the J call TRBJ2-2, with 7 bases identical to TRBD2. Germline V gene sequence: CDR1 LNHNV, CDR2 YYDKDF (reference sequence). This CDR3 comprises 14 residues. V was pared by 8 bases and J by 3 bases, with 6 bases of the junction left unmatched. CDR3 protein: CATSLAADTGELFF. CDR3 in DNA: TGTGCCACCTCCCTAGCGGCAGACACCGGGGAGCTGTTTTTT.

This clone was observed a single time. V gene TRBV5-1 combines with J gene TRBJ1-5, with D perhaps matching TRBD1 (6 bases). The CDR3 runs 15 residues. V gave up 1 base and J gave up 1 base, with 9 bases separating them. Looked up from germline, CDR1 is SGHRS and CDR2 is YFSETQ. The CDR3 protein is CASSLWGTSNQPQHF. CDR3 sequence (DNA): TGCGCCAGCAGCTTGTGGGGGACAAGCAATCAGCCCCAGCATTTT.

The genes are TRBV18 and TRBJ1-1, with a possible D match to TRBD1 (6 bases). Germline V gene lookup returns CDR1 KGHSH and CDR2 LQKENI. The CDR3 has 15 residues. V lost 4 bases to trimming and J lost 5 bases, with 17 bases between them. CDR3 protein: CASSRNRDKGTEAFF. CDR3 in DNA: TGTGCCAGCTCACGGAACCGGGACAAGGGTACTGAAGCTTTCTTT.

The genes are TRBV6-5 and TRBJ2-7, with D unresolved. Germline V gives CDR1 MNHEY, CDR2 SVGAGI. V dropped 3 bases and J dropped 1 base, with 13 bases sitting between them. The CDR3 has 15 residues. The CDR3 DNA sequence: TGTGCCAGCAGTTATTCCCCTCGACAATCCTACGAGCAGTACTTC. Translation: CASSYSPRQSYEQYF.

This chain joins TRBV27 and TRBJ2-7, with 8 bases matching TRBD1. The CDR3 runs 14 residues. V lost 1 base to trimming and J lost 6 bases; unmatched junction nucleotides: 5. CDR1 is MNHEY, CDR2 SMNVEV, per germline (reference sequence). CDR3 nucleotides: TGTGCCAGCAGTTTATGGGACAGGTCCAGCGAGCAGTACTTC. Amino acid sequence: CASSLWDRSSEQYF.

The chain uses TRBV27 and TRBJ2-7; tentatively, D is TRBD1 (5 bases). This CDR3 region has 14 residues. V was cut by 6 bases and J by 5 bases, with 17 bases left in between. The germline CDR1 and CDR2 sequences are MNHEY and SMNVEV (reference sequence). The CDR3 loop reads CASSRNAGWDEQYF. The CDR3, as DNA: TGTGCCAGCAGCCGAAACGCAGGGTGGGACGAGCAGTACTTC.

The chain joins TRBV6-1 to TRBJ2-1, with 7 bases identical to TRBD2. Germline lookup yields CDR1 MNHNS and CDR2 SASEGT. V trimming: 3 bases; J trimming: 2 bases; junction bases outside the gene matches: 4. This CDR3 is built from 15 residues. In DNA, the CDR3 is TGTGCCAGCAGTGATGGACTAGAGGCCTACAATGAGCAGTTCTTC. Encoded protein: CASSDGLEAYNEQFF.

A single count supports this clone. DNA of the CDR3: TGTGCCAGCAGCTTGGAACGACTAGCGGGGACCTTCTACAATGAGCAGTTCTTC. Its protein is CASSLERLAGTFYNEQFF. This chain joins TRBV7-2 and TRBJ2-1, with 11 bases aligning to TRBD2. The CDR3 has 18 amino acids. The V segment lost 3 bases and the J segment 3 bases; nucleotides outside the gene matches: 10. Per germline, CDR1 SGHTA and CDR2 FQGNSA.

The rearrangement uses TRBV6-5 and TRBJ1-1; tentatively, D is TRBD1 (6 bases). Germline CDR1 is MNHEY and CDR2 is SVGAGI. V was shortened by 0 bases and J by 1 base, with 6 bases between the two germline ends. This CDR3 has 14 residues. CDR3: CASSYSTGNTEAFF. CDR3 nucleotides: TGTGCCAGCAGTTACTCGACAGGGAACACTGAAGCTTTCTTT.

This chain uses TRBV7-2 with TRBJ2-4; 9 nucleotides align to TRBD1. Germline CDR1 SGHTA, CDR2 FQGNSA. V gave up 5 bases and J gave up 6 bases; unmatched junction bases: 17. This CDR3 has 18 amino acids. CDR3 region: CASSLEMARTGAGNIQYF. CDR3 coding DNA: TGTGCCAGCAGCCTTGAGATGGCCAGGACAGGGGCGGGAAACATTCAGTACTTC.

V and J are TRBV6-1 and TRBJ1-5; 7 bases agree with TRBD1. The CDR3 consists of 16 residues. J gave up 7 bases and V 5 bases, and 14 bases lay outside the gene matches. Germline CDR1 is MNHNS and CDR2 is SASEGT. CDR3 in amino acids: CASSQGGPGNGQPQHF. CDR3 DNA: TGTGCCAGCAGTCAAGGGGGCCCAGGGAACGGACAGCCCCAGCATTTT.

With respect to this clone: Germline is not matched at one junction end, which may reflect a read error. This sequence joins TRBV6-5 and TRBJ2-5, with D unclear. CDR1 and CDR2 (germline): MNHEY, SVGAGI. There are 12 residues in the CDR3. The CDR3 loop reads CASSVNQETQYF. Here the CDR3 DNA reads TGTGCCAGCAGTGTGAACCAGGAGACCCAGTACTTC.

This clone occurred a few times. The chain links TRBV10-1 to TRBJ2-7; 8 bases map to TRBD1. The CDR3 contains 13 residues. Germline V lookup: CDR1 WNHNN, CDR2 SYGVQD (reference sequence). V was pared by 4 bases and J by 4 bases, with 3 bases of the junction left unmatched. The CDR3 region has the DNA TGCGCCAGCAGTGGGGACAGGCTATACGAGCAGTACTTC. Its protein is CASSGDRLYEQYF.

This chain uses TRBV21-1 with TRBJ2-7; the listed D gene, TRBD1, was not tested against the DNA. TRBV21-1 is a known pseudogene. CDR3 size: 13 residues. CDR3 nucleotide sequence: TGTGCCAGCAGCAAGCAGGGGATCTACGAGCAGTACGTC. As protein: CASSKQGIYEQYV.

This chain links TRBV7-9 with TRBJ2-3; 11 bases are shared with TRBD1. The germline V gene has CDR1 SEHNR and CDR2 FQNEAQ (reference sequence). The CDR3 loop spans 16 amino acids. The V segment lost 4 bases and the J segment 5 bases; nucleotides outside the gene matches: 8. CDR3 nucleotides: TGTGCCAGCAGCTCAACCGGGACAGGGGGGAGAGATACGCAGTATTTT. Residues: CASSSTGTGGRDTQYF.

The chain combines TRBV5-1 with TRBJ2-3, with TRBD2 matching 15 bases. This CDR3 contains 17 residues. Per germline, CDR1 SGHRS and CDR2 YFSETQ. Trimming at V came to 4 bases and at J to 3 bases, leaving 6 bases not matched to a gene. The CDR3 sequence is CASSPGLAGGVTDTQYF. Written as DNA, the CDR3 is TGCGCCAGCAGCCCGGGACTAGCGGGAGGAGTAACAGATACGCAGTATTTT.

The chain is built from TRBV4-3 and TRBJ2-2; D gene unclear. CDR1 is LGHNA, CDR2 YSLEER, per germline. V was cut by 3 bases and J by 6 bases, with 8 bases left in between. The CDR3 extends over 13 amino acids. The DNA of the CDR3 is TGCGCCAGCAGCCAGGAGATGCCCGGGGAGCTGTTTTTT. Amino acids: CASSQEMPGELFF.

The chain recombines TRBV6-5 with TRBJ1-1; 7 bases fit TRBD1. This CDR3 region has 15 residues. The V and J ends lost 4 bases and 7 bases, in that order; junction bases with no gene match: 12. Germline V gene lookup returns CDR1 MNHEY and CDR2 SVGAGI. The CDR3: CASSWGRQGGIEAFF. As DNA, the CDR3 is TGTGCCAGCAGTTGGGGGAGACAGGGTGGTATTGAAGCTTTCTTT.

This sequence joins TRBV5-1 and TRBJ2-5; 10 nucleotides line up with TRBD2. In germline, CDR1 is SGHRS, CDR2 YFSETQ. CDR3 length: 18 residues. After removal of 0 bases from V and 5 bases from J, the junction contained 13 bases not matched to a gene. CDR3 bases: TGCGCCAGCAGCTTGGCCCTCAGAGCTAGCGGGAGTGGGGAGACCCAGTACTTC. Its translation: CASSLALRASGSGETQYF.